The sequence of this TCR beta chain was determined in a study of cytomegalovirus exposure and HLA in healthy donors. A multiplex PCR was run with 60 Vbeta primers and 13 Jbeta primers. The table came from immunoSEQ multiplex PCR; TCRdb's copy has only in-frame clones and leaves some out. Here the sample spans roughly 200,000 clones, roughly 68% being singletons. Losses at the gene ends were 8 bases for V and 5 bases for J; bases not matched to a gene: 6. The CDR3 is 14 amino acids. Per the germline V gene, CDR1 is LNHDA and CDR2 is SQIVND (reference sequence). Donors consisted of healthy bone marrow donors.

The chain links TRBV19 to TRBJ1-5; 10 nucleotides line up with TRBD1. The clonotype comes from a man in his forties in good health and CMV-seropositive. Sequenced input: PBMCs. In DNA form, the CDR3 reads TGTGCCAGTTGGGGGACAGGGGATTATCAGCCCCAGCATTTT. This encodes CASWGTGDYQPQHF.